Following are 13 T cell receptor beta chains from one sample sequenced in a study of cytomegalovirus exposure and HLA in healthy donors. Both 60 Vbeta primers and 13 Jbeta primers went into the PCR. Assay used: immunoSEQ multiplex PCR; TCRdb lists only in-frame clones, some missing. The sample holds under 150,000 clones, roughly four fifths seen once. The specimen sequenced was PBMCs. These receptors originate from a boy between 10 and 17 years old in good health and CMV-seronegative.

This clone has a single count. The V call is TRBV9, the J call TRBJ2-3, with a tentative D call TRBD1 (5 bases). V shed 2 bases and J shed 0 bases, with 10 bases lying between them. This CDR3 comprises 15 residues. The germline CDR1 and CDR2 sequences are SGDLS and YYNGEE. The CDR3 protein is CASSVSGASTDTQYF. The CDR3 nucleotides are TGTGCCAGCAGCGTTTCTGGGGCAAGCACAGATACGCAGTATTTT. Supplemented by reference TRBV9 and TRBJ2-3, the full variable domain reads DSGVTQTPKHLITATGQRVTLRCSPRSGDLSVYWYQQSLDQGLQFLIQYYNGEERAKGNILERFSAQQFPDLHSELNLSSLELGDSALYFCASSVSGASTDTQYFGPGTRLTVL.

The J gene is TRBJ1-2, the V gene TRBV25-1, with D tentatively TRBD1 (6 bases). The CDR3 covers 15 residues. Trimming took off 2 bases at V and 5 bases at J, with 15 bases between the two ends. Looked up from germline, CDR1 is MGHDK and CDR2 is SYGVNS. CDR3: CASSESGGPGYGYTF. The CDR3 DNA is TGTGCCAGCAGTGAAAGCGGGGGGCCGGGATATGGCTACACCTTC.

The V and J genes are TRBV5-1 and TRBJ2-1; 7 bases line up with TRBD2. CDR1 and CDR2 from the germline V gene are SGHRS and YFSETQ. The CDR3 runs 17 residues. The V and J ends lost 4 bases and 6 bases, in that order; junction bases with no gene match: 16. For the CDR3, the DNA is TGCGCCAGCAGCCCAGCAGACCCCAGGACTAGAGTCAATGAGCAGTTCTTC. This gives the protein CASSPADPRTRVNEQFF. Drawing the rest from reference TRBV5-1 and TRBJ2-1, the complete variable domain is KAGVTQTPRYLIKTRGQQVTLSCSPISGHRSVSWYQQTPGQGLQFLFEYFSETQRNKGNFPGRFSGRQFSNSRSEMNVSTLELGDSALYLCASSPADPRTRVNEQFFGPGTRLTVL.

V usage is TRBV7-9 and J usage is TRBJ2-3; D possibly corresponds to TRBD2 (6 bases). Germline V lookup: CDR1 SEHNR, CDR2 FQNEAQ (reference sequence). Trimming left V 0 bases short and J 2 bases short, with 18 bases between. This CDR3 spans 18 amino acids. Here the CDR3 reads CASSLAVQAGSSTDTQYF. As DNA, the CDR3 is TGTGCCAGCAGCTTAGCGGTTCAGGCGGGGTCCTCCACAGATACGCAGTATTTT. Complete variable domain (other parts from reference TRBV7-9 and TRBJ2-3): DTGVSQNPRHKITKRGQNVTFRCDPISEHNRLYWYRQTLGQGPEFLTYFQNEAQLEKSRLLSDRFSAERPKGSFSTLEIQRTEQGDSAMYLCASSLAVQAGSSTDTQYFGPGTRLTVL.

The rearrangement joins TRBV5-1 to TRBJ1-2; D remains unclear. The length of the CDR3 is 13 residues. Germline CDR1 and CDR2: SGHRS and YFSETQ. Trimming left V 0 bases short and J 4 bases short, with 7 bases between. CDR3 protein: CASSLGNTYGYTF. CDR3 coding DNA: TGCGCCAGCAGCTTGGGCAACACCTATGGCTACACCTTC.

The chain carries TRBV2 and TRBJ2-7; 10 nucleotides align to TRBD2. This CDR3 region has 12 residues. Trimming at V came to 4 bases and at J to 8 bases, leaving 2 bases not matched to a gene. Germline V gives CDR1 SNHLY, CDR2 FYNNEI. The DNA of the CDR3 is TGTGCCAGCAGTGGGACTAGCGGTAAGCAGTACTTC. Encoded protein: CASSGTSGKQYF.

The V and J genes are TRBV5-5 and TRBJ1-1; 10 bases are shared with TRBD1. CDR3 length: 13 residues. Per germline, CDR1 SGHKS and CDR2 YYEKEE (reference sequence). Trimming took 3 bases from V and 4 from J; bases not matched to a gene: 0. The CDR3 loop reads CASSWTGGTEAFF. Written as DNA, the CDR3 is TGTGCCAGCAGCTGGACAGGGGGCACTGAAGCTTTCTTT.

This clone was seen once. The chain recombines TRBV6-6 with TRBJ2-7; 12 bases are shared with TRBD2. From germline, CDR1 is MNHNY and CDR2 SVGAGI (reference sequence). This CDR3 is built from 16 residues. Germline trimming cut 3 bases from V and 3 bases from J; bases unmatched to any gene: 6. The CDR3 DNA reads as TGTGCCAGCAGTTATCCCGGACTAGCGGGGTTCTACGAGCAGTACTTC. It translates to CASSYPGLAGFYEQYF.

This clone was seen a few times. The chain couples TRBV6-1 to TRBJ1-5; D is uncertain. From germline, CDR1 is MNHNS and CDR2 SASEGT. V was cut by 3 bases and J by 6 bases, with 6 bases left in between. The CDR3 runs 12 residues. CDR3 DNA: TGTGCCAGCAGTGACCGGGTTCAGCCCCAGCATTTT. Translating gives CASSDRVQPQHF.

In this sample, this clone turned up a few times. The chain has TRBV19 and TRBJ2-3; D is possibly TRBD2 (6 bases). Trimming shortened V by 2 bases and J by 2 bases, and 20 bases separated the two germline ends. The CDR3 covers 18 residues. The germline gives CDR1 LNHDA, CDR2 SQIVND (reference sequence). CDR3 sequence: CASSISGWISGSTDTQYF. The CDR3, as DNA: TGTGCCAGTAGTATATCCGGCTGGATTAGCGGATCCACAGATACGCAGTATTTT.

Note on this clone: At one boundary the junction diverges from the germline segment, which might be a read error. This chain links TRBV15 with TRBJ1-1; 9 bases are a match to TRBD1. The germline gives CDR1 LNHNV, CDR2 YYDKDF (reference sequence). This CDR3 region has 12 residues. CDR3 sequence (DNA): TGTGCCACCAGCAGCCAGGACAGGGGCCCCTCGTTT. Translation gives CATSSQDRGPSF.

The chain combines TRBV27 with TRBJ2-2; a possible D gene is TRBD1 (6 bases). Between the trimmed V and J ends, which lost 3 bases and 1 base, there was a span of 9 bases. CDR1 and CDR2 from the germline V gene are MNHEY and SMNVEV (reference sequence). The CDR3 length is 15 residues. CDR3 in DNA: TGTGCCAGCAGTTTTTCCAGGGGGAACACCGGGGAGCTGTTTTTT. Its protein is CASSFSRGNTGELFF.

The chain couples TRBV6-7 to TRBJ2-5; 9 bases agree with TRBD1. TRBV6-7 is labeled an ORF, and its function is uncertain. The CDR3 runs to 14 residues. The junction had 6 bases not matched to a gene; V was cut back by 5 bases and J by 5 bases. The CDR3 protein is CASSPTGGRETQYF. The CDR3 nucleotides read TGTGCCAGCAGTCCGACAGGGGGGCGGGAGACCCAGTACTTC.